The 27 T cell receptor beta chains listed next were all sequenced from one sample in a study of neurological immune-mediated disorders. Each CDR3 protein gets one entry after TCRdb re-called the 5' RACE reads with MiXCR. Of 35,000 to 50,000 distinct CDR3 sequences in the sample, 2% to 3% are singletons; the top ten hold about 2.4%. Sequencing was carried out using PBMCs. Source of these receptors: a man aged 45-65 years with multiple sclerosis.

This clonotype was found many times. The rearrangement links TRBV9 to TRBJ2-7, with 10 bases that match TRBD2. This CDR3 is 14 amino acids long. CDR1 and CDR2 (germline): SGDLS, YYNGEE. J lost 2 bases, V lost 3 bases, and 2 bases had no gene match. The CDR3 nucleotides read TGTGCCAGCAGCGCTCTAGCGGGGGCCTACGAGCAGTACTTC. It codes for CASSALAGAYEQYF.

This clonotype has ten or more counts. V is TRBV9 and J is TRBJ2-7; TRBD2 matches at 7 bases. V lost 2 bases and J lost 1; bases outside the gene matches: 6. Germline CDR1 is SGDLS and CDR2 is YYNGEE. The CDR3 spans 15 residues. The CDR3 is CASSVGLGNSYEQYF. The CDR3 region has the DNA TGTGCCAGCAGCGTTGGACTAGGGAATTCCTACGAGCAGTACTTC.

This clonotype was counted at least ten times. This chain uses TRBV20-1 with TRBJ1-4, with 7 positions matching TRBD1. V was pared by 1 base and J by 2 bases, with 7 bases of the junction left unmatched. CDR1 and CDR2 from the germline V gene are DFQATT and SNEGSKA (reference sequence). The CDR3 extends over 16 amino acids. CDR3 bases: TGCAGTGCTAGAGTTGAGGGGGCAGGCACTAATGAAAAACTGTTTTTT. Its translation: CSARVEGAGTNEKLFF.

There are many counts of this clonotype. The chain uses TRBV24-1 and TRBJ2-7, with TRBD1 matching over 11 bases. V was clipped by 2 bases and J by 5 bases; unmatched bases: 7. The CDR3 is 16 residues long. CDR1 and CDR2 from the germline V gene are KGHDR and SFDVKD. The CDR3 reads CATSDSGQGDSNEQYF. The CDR3 region has the DNA TGTGCCACCAGTGATTCGGGACAGGGGGATTCGAACGAGCAGTACTTC.

This clonotype appeared a few times. The CDR3 coding sequence is TGCAGTGCCGGGGAAAGGCTCTCTGAAGCTTTCTTT. This sequence encodes CSAGERLSEAFF. The gene calls are TRBV20-1 and TRBJ1-1, with D unresolved. Per germline, CDR1 DFQATT and CDR2 SNEGSKA (reference sequence). V lost 6 bases and J lost 6, with 14 bases in between. The CDR3 extends over 12 amino acids.

The sample holds many counts of this clonotype. V gene TRBV7-6 combines with J gene TRBJ1-2; 7 positions agree with TRBD1. CDR3 length: 13 amino acids. In germline, CDR1 is SGHVS, CDR2 FNYEAQ. J gave up 4 bases and V 3 bases, and 2 bases lay outside the gene matches. CDR3 residues: CASSFGTVYGYTF. The DNA for the CDR3 is TGTGCCAGCAGCTTTGGGACAGTCTATGGCTACACCTTC.

This clonotype was seen many times. J is TRBJ2-7 and V is TRBV27; the match to TRBD2 covers 9 bases. The CDR3 runs 14 residues. Germline lookup yields CDR1 MNHEY and CDR2 SMNVEV (reference sequence). The trim removed 8 bases at V and 4 bases at J, leaving 9 bases unmatched. CDR3 loop: CASGRLADYYEQYF. The CDR3 bases are TGTGCCAGCGGTAGACTAGCGGATTATTACGAGCAGTACTTC.

This clonotype was observed at least ten times. The chain couples TRBV20-1 to TRBJ2-1; D may correspond to TRBD1 or TRBD2 (5 bases each). The CDR3 has 13 residues. Per germline, CDR1 DFQATT and CDR2 SNEGSKA (reference sequence). Trimming removed 8 bases from V and 7 bases from J, with 18 bases in between. The CDR3 reads CSPGRENRNEQFF. The DNA of the CDR3 is TGCAGTCCGGGCAGGGAGAATAGGAATGAGCAGTTCTTC.

This clonotype was counted ten times or more. The chain employs TRBV9 and TRBJ2-2, with a possible D match to TRBD1 (6 bases). The length of the CDR3 is 17 residues. Germline CDR1 is SGDLS and CDR2 is YYNGEE. V shed 4 bases and J shed 0 bases, with 16 bases lying between them. This CDR3 reads CASSSLRTASNTGELFF. The CDR3 region has the DNA TGTGCCAGCAGCAGCCTTAGGACAGCCTCGAACACCGGGGAGCTGTTTTTT. Drawing the rest from reference TRBV9 and TRBJ2-2, the complete variable domain is DSGVTQTPKHLITATGQRVTLRCSPRSGDLSVYWYQQSLDQGLQFLIQYYNGEERAKGNILERFSAQQFPDLHSELNLSSLELGDSALYFCASSSLRTASNTGELFFGEGSRLTVL.

This clonotype has at least ten counts. The V gene is TRBV7-2, the J gene TRBJ1-2; 10 bases are shared with TRBD1. The CDR3 is 15 residues long. Germline trimming cut 4 bases from V and 5 bases from J; bases unmatched to any gene: 7. The germline gives CDR1 SGHTA, CDR2 FQGNSA. The CDR3 here is CASSSPGQGTYGYTF. The CDR3 coding sequence is TGTGCCAGCAGCTCACCGGGACAGGGGACTTATGGCTACACCTTC.

In this sample, this clonotype turned up many times. The CDR3 loop reads CASSLVGSSYEQYF. CDR3 DNA: TGCGCCAGCAGCTTGGTCGGCAGCTCCTACGAGCAGTACTTC. V gene TRBV5-1 combines with J gene TRBJ2-7; D not certain. This CDR3 has 14 residues. Germline-derived CDR1 and CDR2 are SGHRS and YFSETQ. Trimming removed 0 bases at V and 0 bases at J, with 7 bases between. The full variable domain, completed using reference TRBV5-1 and TRBJ2-7, is KAGVTQTPRYLIKTRGQQVTLSCSPISGHRSVSWYQQTPGQGLQFLFEYFSETQRNKGNFPGRFSGRQFSNSRSEMNVSTLELGDSALYLCASSLVGSSYEQYFGPGTRLTVT.

This clonotype showed up many times. The chain is built from TRBV6-4 and TRBJ2-2, with TRBD2 matching over 7 bases. J was trimmed by 6 bases and V by 2 bases; bases with no gene match: 9. Germline CDR1 and CDR2: MRHNA and SNTAGT. This CDR3 is 16 amino acids long. The CDR3 DNA follows: TGTGCCAGCAGTGACGGTCTAGCGGACTCATCCGGGGAGCTGTTTTTT. Translating gives CASSDGLADSSGELFF.

In this sample, this clonotype turned up many times. The chain combines TRBV7-6 with TRBJ2-1; 8 bases match TRBD2. Germline CDR1 SGHVS, CDR2 FNYEAQ. Germline trimming cut 5 bases from V and 5 bases from J; bases unmatched to any gene: 11. CDR3 length: 16 residues. CDR3 bases: TGTGCCAGCAGCCCAATGCCGGGGGGACTAGACAATGAGCAGTTCTTC. Translating it yields CASSPMPGGLDNEQFF.

This clonotype came up many times. The gene calls are TRBV12-3 or TRBV12-4 and TRBJ2-5; possibly TRBD1 for D (6 bases). V lost 3 bases, J lost 3 bases, and 8 bases lay in between. The CDR3 runs to 13 residues. The CDR3 DNA reads as TGTGCCAGCAGTTTCAGGACAGAAGAGACCCAGTACTTC. Translated, it gives CASSFRTEETQYF.

Concerning this clonotype itself: The conserved final phenylalanine or tryptophan is absent from the CDR3, which likely points to a read error. V is TRBV5-1 and J is TRBJ1-1, with TRBD1 as a possible D gene (5 bases). CDR1 is SGHRS, CDR2 YFSETQ, per germline. CDR3 length equals 13 residues. V was clipped by 4 bases and J by 1 base, with 8 bases between them. CDR3 amino acids: CASSPGGNTEAFN. CDR3 nucleotides: TGCGCCAGCAGCCCGGGGGGGAACACTGAAGCTTTCAAT.

This clonotype was detected many times. The chain employs TRBV20-1 and TRBJ1-1; 9 bases are a match to TRBD1. The length of the CDR3 is 15 residues. In germline, CDR1 is DFQATT, CDR2 SNEGSKA (reference sequence). The V segment lost 7 bases and the J segment 2 bases; nucleotides outside the gene matches: 11. The CDR3 region is CSVPDRGVGNTEAFF. The CDR3 region has the DNA TGCAGTGTCCCAGACAGGGGGGTAGGAAACACTGAAGCTTTCTTT.

This clonotype was counted ten times or more. The chain uses TRBV12-3 or TRBV12-4 and TRBJ1-2; perhaps TRBD1 as D (5 bases). Deletions cut 2 bases from V and 7 bases from J, with 14 bases between. The CDR3 is 14 residues long. CDR3 sequence: CASSLWGEFGGYTF. The CDR3 DNA follows: TGTGCCAGCAGTTTATGGGGGGAGTTCGGTGGCTACACCTTC.

This clonotype was observed at least ten times. CDR3 in DNA: TGCGCCAGCAGCTTGGTTGGTGGCAGGGGGACTGAAGCTTTCTTT. It encodes CASSLVGGRGTEAFF. The chain recombines TRBV5-1 with TRBJ1-1; 7 nucleotides agree with TRBD1. J was trimmed by 5 bases and V by 0 bases; bases with no gene match: 7. CDR1 and CDR2 (germline): SGHRS, YFSETQ. There are 15 residues in the CDR3.

This clonotype has a count of ten or more. The CDR3 DNA reads TGTGCCAGCAGCTTAGGGACAGGGGAGGCCTACAATGAGCAGTTCTTC. Translated: CASSLGTGEAYNEQFF. The genes are TRBV11-3 and TRBJ2-1; TRBD1 agrees at 9 bases. V was clipped by 1 base and J by 2 bases; unmatched bases: 3. Germline V lookup: CDR1 SGHNT, CDR2 YENEEA. This CDR3 comprises 16 residues.

This clonotype occurred many times. The J gene is TRBJ2-1, the V gene TRBV7-6; D call uncertain. The germline V gene has CDR1 SGHVS and CDR2 FNYEAQ. Deletions cut 2 bases from V and 0 bases from J, with 11 bases between. CDR3 length equals 16 residues. The CDR3: CASSLNQGNSYNEQFF. In nucleotides, the CDR3 is TGTGCCAGCAGCTTAAATCAAGGGAACTCCTACAATGAGCAGTTCTTC.

This clonotype was seen at least ten times. This sequence joins TRBV5-1 and TRBJ2-5; 8 bases match TRBD1. The J segment lost 1 base and the V segment lost 4 bases, leaving 9 bases of the junction unmatched. The CDR3 loop spans 16 amino acids. Germline CDR1 and CDR2: SGHRS and YFSETQ. CDR3 in amino acids: CASSVSNRGAQETQYF. CDR3 DNA sequence: TGCGCCAGCAGCGTCTCTAACAGGGGGGCCCAAGAGACCCAGTACTTC.

This clonotype has a count of ten or more. J is TRBJ1-2 and V is TRBV4-1, with 8 bases lining up with TRBD1. Per the germline V gene, CDR1 is MGHRA and CDR2 is YSYEKL. The CDR3 has 14 residues. V lost 1 base to trimming and J lost 5 bases; unmatched junction nucleotides: 3. The CDR3 here is CASSQATGEYGYTF. The CDR3 nucleotides read TGCGCCAGCAGCCAAGCGACAGGGGAGTATGGCTACACCTTC.

Ten or more counts support this clonotype. This rearrangement joins TRBV11-3 to TRBJ1-1; D not certain. CDR1 and CDR2 (germline): SGHNT, YENEEA. The CDR3 sequence is 13 residues long. The V end lost 5 bases, the J end lost 4 bases, and 11 bases lay between the germline ends. The DNA of the CDR3 is TGTGCCAGCAGCCGGCAGCGGGGCACTGAAGCTTTCTTT. Encoded protein: CASSRQRGTEAFF. Together with reference TRBV11-3 and TRBJ1-1, the CDR3 gives the full variable domain: EAGVVQSPRYKIIEKKQPVAFWCNPISGHNTLYWYLQNLGQGPELLIRYENEEAVDDSQLPKDRFSAERLKGVDSTLKIQPAELGDSAVYLCASSRQRGTEAFFGQGTRLTVV.

At least ten counts were recorded for this clonotype. The gene calls are TRBV28 and TRBJ1-2; 9 nucleotides match TRBD1. Germline V gene lookup returns CDR1 MDHEN and CDR2 SYDVKM. The CDR3 length is 16 residues. Unmatched junction bases numbered 11, after V lost 5 bases and J lost 4 bases. CDR3 protein: CASSQGQGLGAYGYTF. In DNA form, the CDR3 reads TGTGCCAGCAGTCAGGGACAGGGCCTGGGGGCCTATGGCTACACCTTC.

This clonotype came up many times. The chain is built from TRBV20-1 and TRBJ2-1; D call uncertain. V was trimmed by 0 bases and J by 9 bases, leaving 12 bases between them. CDR3 length: 13 amino acids. Germline lookup yields CDR1 DFQATT and CDR2 SNEGSKA (reference sequence). CDR3 amino acids: CSARDGVSSEQFF. CDR3 nucleotide sequence: TGCAGTGCTAGAGATGGGGTAAGCAGTGAGCAGTTCTTC.

Many counts were recorded for this clonotype. A much bigger clone sits one base away, suggesting this may be a read error. This chain connects TRBV7-2 to TRBJ2-7; D gene uncertain. The CDR3 length is 15 residues. The V and J ends lost 1 base and 3 bases respectively, with 13 bases between them. The germline V gene has CDR1 SGHTA and CDR2 FQGNSA. The CDR3 bases are TGTGCCAGCAGCTTAGGAGCAGAAAAAATCTACGAGCAGTACTTC. Its protein is CASSLGAEKIYEQYF.

This clonotype was found many times. In DNA form, the CDR3 reads TGCAGTGCTAGACGCCGGGACAAATCCTACGAGCAGTACTTC. Residues: CSARRRDKSYEQYF. The chain carries TRBV20-1 and TRBJ2-7; D may be TRBD1 (6 bases). V gave up 2 bases and J gave up 1 base, with 12 bases separating them. The CDR3 runs 14 residues. Germline V gene sequence: CDR1 DFQATT, CDR2 SNEGSKA (reference sequence).